Each of the 21 T cell receptor beta chains below was sequenced from the same sample in a study of human T cells and chemical hapten exposure. Regarding time point: pre-sensitization, week 0. As for treatment: therapeutic diphenylcyclopropenone sensitization with weekly scalp DPC. TCRdb re-called the RACE reads with MiXCR, one entry per CDR3 protein. The sample shows about 92,000 distinct CDR3 sequences, around 10% of them seen only once. The starting material was whole blood, obtained in connection with sensitization to the hapten diphenylcyclopropenone (DPC). These receptors were collected from a woman between 40 and 55 years old with alopecia areata. Some clones in this sample may be carry-over from other donors' samples.

This clonotype has a count of ten or more. The chain combines TRBV12-3 or TRBV12-4 with TRBJ2-1; 15 nucleotides line up with TRBD2. V dropped 5 bases and J dropped 3; count of bases not matched to a gene: 14. The CDR3 loop spans 20 amino acids. This CDR3 reads CASSPQARGLAGGLYNEQFF. CDR3 bases: TGTGCCAGCAGTCCCCAGGCCAGGGGACTAGCGGGGGGTCTCTACAATGAGCAGTTCTTC.

This clonotype was recorded a few times. The genes are TRBV10-3 and TRBJ1-5, with D perhaps TRBD1 (5 bases). Looked up from germline, CDR1 is ENHRY and CDR2 is SYGVKD. Trimming left V 2 bases short and J 7 bases short, with 6 bases between. The CDR3 is made up of 12 amino acids. In nucleotides, the CDR3 is TGTGCCATCAGTGAGGGGGACCAGCCCCAGCATTTT. This gives the protein CAISEGDQPQHF.

The chain joins TRBV5-1 to TRBJ1-2; D might be TRBD1 (5 bases). The ends were cut back, 4 bases at V and 1 base at J, with 8 bases in the middle. Germline V gene data show CDR1 as SGHRS and CDR2 as YFSETQ. This CDR3 has 13 amino acids. CDR3: CASSLDINYGYTF. CDR3 DNA sequence: TGCGCCAGCAGCCTGGACATTAACTATGGCTACACCTTC.

This clonotype was detected ten times or more. The chain links TRBV9 to TRBJ1-2, with D perhaps matching TRBD1 (5 bases). Trimming left V 0 bases short and J 10 bases short, with 19 bases between. CDR1 and CDR2 from the germline V gene are SGDLS and YYNGEE. There are 15 residues in the CDR3. The DNA of the CDR3 is TGTGCCAGCAGCGTAGCTATGGGGCAGAGTGAACCCTACACCTTC. Translation gives CASSVAMGQSEPYTF.

In its sample, this clonotype was seen many times. The CDR3 reads CASTKRMNTGELFF. The CDR3 DNA follows: TGTGCCAGCACCAAACGGATGAACACCGGGGAGCTGTTTTTT. The chain uses TRBV7-9 and TRBJ2-2, with D uncertain. Germline CDR1 reads SEHNR; CDR2 reads FQNEAQ (reference sequence). The germline V and J ends were trimmed by 7 bases and 1 base, with 10 bases remaining between them. This CDR3 has 14 residues.

Ten or more counts support this clonotype. This rearrangement joins TRBV28 to TRBJ2-3, with 9 bases fitting TRBD1. From germline, CDR1 is MDHEN and CDR2 SYDVKM. The CDR3 totals 19 residues. J lost 0 bases, V lost 5 bases, and 15 bases had no gene match. CDR3 nucleotide sequence: TGTGCCAGCAGTACCCCAGGGGGGACAGGGCCCTCTAGCACAGATACGCAGTATTTT. Translating it yields CASSTPGGTGPSSTDTQYF.

This clonotype was counted at least ten times. The chain combines TRBV7-8 with TRBJ2-1; 7 nucleotides line up with TRBD2. The V gene's germline CDR1 is SGHVS and CDR2 FQNEAQ. V lost 3 bases, J lost 7 bases, and 6 bases stayed unmatched. This CDR3 has 14 amino acids. The CDR3 sequence: CASSLTGGLNEQFF. Written as DNA, the CDR3 is TGTGCCAGCAGCTTGACGGGAGGCCTTAATGAGCAGTTCTTC.

This clonotype was picked up a small number of times. The chain has TRBV7-8 and TRBJ2-3; TRBD2 matches 14 bases. Per the germline V gene, CDR1 is SGHVS and CDR2 is FQNEAQ. The CDR3 runs to 16 residues. V gave up 2 bases and J gave up 6 bases; unmatched junction bases: 4. CDR3 DNA sequence: TGTGCCAGCAGCTTACCGACTAGCGGGGGGGCGGATACGCAGTATTTT. Its protein is CASSLPTSGGADTQYF.

This clonotype was observed a few times. This chain uses TRBV9 with TRBJ2-5, with D possibly being TRBD1 or TRBD2 (5 bases each). V lost 4 bases and J lost 2, with 15 bases in between. CDR3 length: 15 amino acids. CDR1 SGDLS and CDR2 YYNGEE come from the germline V gene. The CDR3 spells CASSLRDRTQETQYF. CDR3 bases: TGTGCCAGCAGCCTAAGGGACCGAACTCAAGAGACCCAGTACTTC. Variable domain in full (rest from reference TRBV9 and TRBJ2-5): DSGVTQTPKHLITATGQRVTLRCSPRSGDLSVYWYQQSLDQGLQFLIQYYNGEERAKGNILERFSAQQFPDLHSELNLSSLELGDSALYFCASSLRDRTQETQYFGPGTRLLVL.

This clonotype was recorded many times. The V gene is TRBV7-9, the J gene TRBJ2-7; TRBD1 aligns across 11 bases. The CDR3 loop spans 13 amino acids. After removal of 4 bases from V and 6 bases from J, the junction contained 2 bases not matched to a gene. Germline-derived CDR1 and CDR2 are SEHNR and FQNEAQ (reference sequence). CDR3 coding DNA: TGTGCCAGCAGCTCGGACAGGGGGCGCGAGCAGTACTTC. This sequence encodes CASSSDRGREQYF.

This clonotype has a single count. The rearrangement uses TRBV19 and TRBJ2-5; 7 bases match TRBD2. This CDR3 is built from 13 residues. Germline V gene lookup returns CDR1 LNHDA and CDR2 SQIVND (reference sequence). The ends lost 3 bases at V and 10 bases at J; junction bases unmatched: 8. CDR3 bases: TGTGCCAGTAGTATTACGGGACTAAATAACCAGTACTTC. Translated, it gives CASSITGLNNQYF.

Many counts were recorded for this clonotype. V and J are TRBV7-9 and TRBJ2-1; D ambiguous. The V gene lost 5 bases and the J gene lost 6 bases, with 11 bases spanning the gap. This CDR3 region has 13 residues. The V gene's germline CDR1 is SEHNR and CDR2 FQNEAQ (reference sequence). The CDR3 here is CASSRGRPNEQFF. The CDR3 DNA reads as TGTGCCAGCAGCCGAGGTAGGCCCAATGAGCAGTTCTTC.

In this sample, this clonotype turned up many times. The V call is TRBV6-4, the J call TRBJ2-1; possibly TRBD1 or TRBD2 for D (5 bases each). V was trimmed by 3 bases and J by 8 bases, leaving 14 bases between them. The CDR3 length is 14 residues. Germline V gives CDR1 MRHNA, CDR2 SNTAGT. CDR3 amino acids: CASSDGTDLDEQFF. The CDR3 nucleotides read TGTGCCAGCAGTGATGGGACCGATTTGGATGAGCAGTTCTTC.

The chain carries TRBV9 and TRBJ2-5; tentative D call: TRBD1 (6 bases). The CDR3 loop spans 15 amino acids. Per germline, CDR1 SGDLS and CDR2 YYNGEE. The ends were cut back, 4 bases at V and 2 bases at J, with 15 bases in the middle. The CDR3 bases are TGTGCCAGCAGCCCCGTGGGACAAACTCAAGAGACCCAGTACTTC. The encoded protein is CASSPVGQTQETQYF.

This clonotype has only a few counts. The J gene is TRBJ1-1, the V gene TRBV7-6; D unclear. CDR1 and CDR2 (germline): SGHVS, FNYEAQ. The CDR3 is 14 amino acids. V was shortened by 1 base and J by 1 base, with 7 bases between the two germline ends. In DNA form, the CDR3 reads TGTGCCAGCAGCTTAGTAGGTCAGAACACTGAAGCTTTCTTT. As protein: CASSLVGQNTEAFF.

This clonotype was counted only a few times. The V and J genes are TRBV4-1 and TRBJ2-3, with D uncertain. Trimming stripped 4 bases from V and 4 bases from J, with 9 bases between. The CDR3 is 13 amino acids. Germline V gene data show CDR1 as MGHRA and CDR2 as YSYEKL. The CDR3 here is CASSPTPPDTQYF. CDR3 bases: TGCGCCAGCAGCCCTACCCCCCCAGATACGCAGTATTTT.

This clonotype was seen ten or more times. V gene TRBV28 combines with J gene TRBJ2-7, with TRBD1 identical over 8 bases. Germline trimming cut 6 bases from V and 10 bases from J; bases unmatched to any gene: 8. The CDR3 extends over 12 amino acids. Germline CDR1 is MDHEN and CDR2 is SYDVKM. CDR3 protein: CASSQGALYQYF. The CDR3, as DNA: TGTGCCAGCAGCCAGGGGGCCCTTTATCAGTACTTC.

The gene calls are TRBV30 and TRBJ1-1; 7 nucleotides match TRBD1. CDR3 length: 15 residues. V lost 2 bases and J lost 6; bases outside the gene matches: 12. The V gene's germline CDR1 is GTSNPN and CDR2 SVGIG (reference sequence). CDR3 protein: CAWSQKRAGGAEAFF. The CDR3 nucleotides are TGTGCCTGGAGTCAGAAAAGGGCAGGGGGGGCTGAAGCTTTCTTT.

This clonotype was observed a handful of times. V is TRBV11-2 and J is TRBJ2-3, with D maybe TRBD1 (5 bases). V gave up 4 bases and J gave up 5 bases, with 7 bases separating them. This CDR3 spans 12 amino acids. Germline assignment: CDR1 SGHAT and CDR2 FQNNGV. CDR3: CASSSQGDTQYF. The CDR3 DNA follows: TGTGCCAGCAGCTCCCAGGGAGATACGCAGTATTTT.

In DNA form, the CDR3 reads TGTGCCAGCAGTTTAACGACAGGTGTCACTGAAGCTTTCTTT. Its translation is CASSLTTGVTEAFF. The gene calls are TRBV12-3 or TRBV12-4 and TRBJ1-1, with D possibly TRBD1 on 6 matching bases. The CDR3 extends over 14 amino acids. The ends were cut back, 2 bases at V and 4 bases at J, with 11 bases in the middle.

This clonotype was counted many times. The chain joins TRBV5-4 to TRBJ1-1; D is ambiguous. The CDR3 is 12 residues long. The V gene's germline CDR1 is SGHNT and CDR2 YYREEE (reference sequence). Trimming shortened V by 2 bases and J by 1 base, and 3 bases separated the two germline ends. The CDR3 nucleotides are TGTGCCAGCAGCTTTTGGAACACTGAAGCTTTCTTT. This encodes CASSFWNTEAFF.